This T cell receptor (beta chain) is drawn from a study of CD8 T cells in Susac syndrome (dated by TCRdb to between 2017 and 2020). The study in broad terms: Whether CD8+ T cell activation and differentiation in Susac syndrome was antigen driven was tested using repertoire sequencing. What the authors observed across the whole study: The number of individuals in the TCR sequencing and HLA analysis was acknowledged as relatively small.

Trimming takes 2 bases from V and 3 bases from J, and the germline ends sit 10 bases apart. CDR1 LGHDT and CDR2 YNNKEL are derived from the germline V gene (reference sequence). From the cysteine through the phenylalanine, the CDR3 covers 14 amino acids. Only the CDR3 DNA stays, 42 bases, in frame from base 1. Peripheral blood CD8+ and CD4+ T cells from healthy donors, Susac syndrome patients and multiple sclerosis patients were profiled by high-throughput TCR beta sequencing. The multiple sclerosis controls were treatment-naive patients who had stable or active relapsing-remitting disease and met the revised McDonald criteria. Bulk CD8+ and CD4+ T cells were purified by magnetic negative isolation, whereas CD8+ TEMRA cells were enriched by FACS. Blood was collected in EDTA tubes and processed within 24 hours, with PBMCs isolated through density gradient centrifugation. PBMCs destined for TCR sequencing were cryopreserved in liquid nitrogen and later thawed in a 37 °C water bath. A purity of at least 90% was achieved for sorted or isolated CD4+, CD8+ and CD8+ TEMRA cells.

RNA was extracted with the RNeasy kit and about 0.45 to 1 ug was reverse transcribed using random hexamers. The immunoSEQ multiplex PCR assay, covering 54 Vbeta and 13 Jbeta segments, was used to amplify TCR beta CDR3 regions. PCR amplification bias was corrected using a synthetic template baseline for primer optimization and computational correction. Under the source paper's analysis protocol: Only productive sequences were kept, with reads annotated to V, D and J genes according to IMGT and analyzed in immunoSEQ Analyzer. To calculate clonality, Shannon entropy was normalized by log2 of the number of productive unique sequences and then subtracted from one. Public and private clones were assessed among the 100 most prevalent clones of each patient and control. Clones were defined as Susac-specific if absent from the healthy and MS cohorts, from approximately 1,100 published viral clones and from other ImmuneACCESS disease sequences. TCRdb ran its own pipeline on the public reads, namely fastp trimming at Q25 and MiXCR clone calling, and kept in-frame beta chains. Records with the same CDR3 protein are collapsed into one entry carrying the most frequent genes and DNA. It is TCRdb's table, rather than the study itself, that gives the V and J calls and clone size. A total of about 180,000 distinct CDR3 sequences appear in this sample, roughly 95% of them only once. The ten biggest clones cover more than 0.09% of the sample.

To note about this clonotype: Its cognate antigen has yet to be identified. Base qualities are not recorded, but no much larger clone differs from it by a single base.

The chain was built from TRBV3-1 and TRBJ1-2; too little of a D gene remains to name it. Sequencing was carried out using CD4+ T cells from PBMCs. This clonotype originated in a human donor with multiple sclerosis. The sequenced DNA is TGTGCCAGCAGCCAAAAACGGGAGGACTATGGCTACACCTTC. This yields the protein CASSQKREDYGYTF.